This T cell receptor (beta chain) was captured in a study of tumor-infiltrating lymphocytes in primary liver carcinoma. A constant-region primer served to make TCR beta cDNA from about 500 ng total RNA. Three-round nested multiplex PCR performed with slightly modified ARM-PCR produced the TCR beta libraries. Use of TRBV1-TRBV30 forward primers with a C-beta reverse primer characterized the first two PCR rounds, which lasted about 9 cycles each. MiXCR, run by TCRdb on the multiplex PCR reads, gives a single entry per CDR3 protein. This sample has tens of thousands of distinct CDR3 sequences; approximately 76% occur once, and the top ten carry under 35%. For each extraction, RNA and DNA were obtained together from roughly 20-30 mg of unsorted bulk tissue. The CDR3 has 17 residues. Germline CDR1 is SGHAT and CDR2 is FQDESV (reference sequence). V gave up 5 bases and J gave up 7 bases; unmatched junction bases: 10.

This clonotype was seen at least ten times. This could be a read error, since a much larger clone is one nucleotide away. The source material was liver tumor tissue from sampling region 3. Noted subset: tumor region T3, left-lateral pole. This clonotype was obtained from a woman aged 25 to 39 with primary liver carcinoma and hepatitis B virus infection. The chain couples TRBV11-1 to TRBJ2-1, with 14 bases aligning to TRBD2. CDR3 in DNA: TGTGCCAGCAGCCTGGGACTAGCGGGAGAAGTTGAGAATGAGCAGTTCTTC. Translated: CASSLGLAGEVENEQFF.